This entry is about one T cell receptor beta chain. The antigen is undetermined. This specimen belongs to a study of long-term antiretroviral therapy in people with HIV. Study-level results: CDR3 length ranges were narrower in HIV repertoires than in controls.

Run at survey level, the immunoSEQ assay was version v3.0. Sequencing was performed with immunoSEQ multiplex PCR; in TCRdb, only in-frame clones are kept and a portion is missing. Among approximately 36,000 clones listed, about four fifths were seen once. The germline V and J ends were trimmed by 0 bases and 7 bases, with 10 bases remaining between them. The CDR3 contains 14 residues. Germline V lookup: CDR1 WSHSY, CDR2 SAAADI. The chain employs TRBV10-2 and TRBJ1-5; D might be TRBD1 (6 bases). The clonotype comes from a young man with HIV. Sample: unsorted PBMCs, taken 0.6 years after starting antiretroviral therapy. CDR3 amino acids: CASSESGGGQPQHF. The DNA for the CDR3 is TGCGCCAGCAGTGAGTCGGGCGGGGGCCAGCCCCAGCATTTT.